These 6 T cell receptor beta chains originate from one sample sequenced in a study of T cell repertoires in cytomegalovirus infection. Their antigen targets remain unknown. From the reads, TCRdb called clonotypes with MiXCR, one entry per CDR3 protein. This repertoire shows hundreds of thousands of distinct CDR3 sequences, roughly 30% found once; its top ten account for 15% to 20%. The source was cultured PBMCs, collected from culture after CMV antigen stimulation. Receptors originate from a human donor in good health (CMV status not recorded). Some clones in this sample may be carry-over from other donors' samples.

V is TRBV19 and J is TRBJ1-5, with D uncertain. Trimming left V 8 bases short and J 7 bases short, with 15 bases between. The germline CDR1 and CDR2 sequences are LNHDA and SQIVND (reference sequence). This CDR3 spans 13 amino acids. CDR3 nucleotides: TGTGCCAGTTTAGGGAGTCGCGGGCAGCCCCAGCATTTT. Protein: CASLGSRGQPQHF.

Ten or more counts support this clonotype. The CDR3 loop reads CASTGVTGELFF. CDR3 nucleotide sequence: TGTGCCAGCACAGGGGTCACCGGGGAGCTGTTTTTT. This chain links TRBV7-9 with TRBJ2-2; a possible D gene is TRBD1 (6 bases). The CDR3 is made up of 12 amino acids. The V end was cut by 7 bases, the J end by 4 bases, with 7 bases between. CDR1 SEHNR and CDR2 FQNEAQ come from the germline V gene (reference sequence).

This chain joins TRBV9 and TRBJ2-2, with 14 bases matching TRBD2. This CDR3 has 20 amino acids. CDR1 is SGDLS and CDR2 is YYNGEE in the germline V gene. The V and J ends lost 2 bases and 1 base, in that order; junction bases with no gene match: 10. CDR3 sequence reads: CASSVQPGLAGVRNTGELFF. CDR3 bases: TGTGCCAGCAGCGTTCAACCGGGACTAGCGGGAGTGAGGAACACCGGGGAGCTGTTTTTT.

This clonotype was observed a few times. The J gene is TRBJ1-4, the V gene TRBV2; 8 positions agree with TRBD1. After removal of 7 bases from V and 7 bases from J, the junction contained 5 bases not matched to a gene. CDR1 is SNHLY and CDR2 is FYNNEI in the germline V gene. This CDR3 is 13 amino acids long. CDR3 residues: CASTRDRSEKLFF. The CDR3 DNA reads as TGTGCCAGCACCAGGGACAGGAGTGAAAAACTGTTTTTT.

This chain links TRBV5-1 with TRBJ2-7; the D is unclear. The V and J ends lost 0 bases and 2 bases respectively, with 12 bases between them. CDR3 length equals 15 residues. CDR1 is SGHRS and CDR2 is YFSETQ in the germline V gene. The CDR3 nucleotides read TGCGCCAGCAGCTTGGGATCAGGTCGGACCTACGAGCAGTACTTC. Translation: CASSLGSGRTYEQYF.

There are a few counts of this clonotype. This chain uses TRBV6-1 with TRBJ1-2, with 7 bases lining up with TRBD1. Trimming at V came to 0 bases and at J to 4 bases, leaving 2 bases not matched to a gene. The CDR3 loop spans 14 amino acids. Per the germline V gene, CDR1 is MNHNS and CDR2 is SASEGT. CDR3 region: CASSEAGQLYGYTF. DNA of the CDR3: TGTGCCAGCAGTGAAGCGGGACAGCTCTATGGCTACACCTTC.